Shown below are 25 T cell receptor beta chains from a single sample sequenced in a study of blood T cell repertoires in COVID-19 (dated by TCRdb to 2018 to 2021). Library creation used the immunoSEQ multiplex PCR assay. TCRdb carries this immuneACCESS record with in-frame sequences only. Its versions omit some clonotypes, under half of them owing to an unresolved V gene in the studies checked, with the rest unexplained. Across this sample there are about 150,000 clones, with approximately 85% seen only once. The ten largest clones represent 0.63% of the sample. Sequenced material: peripheral blood. Every receptor here comes from a man in his fifties or sixties with COVID-19, enrolled during active disease.

In its sample, this clone was seen a few times. The chain links TRBV7-2 to TRBJ2-5, with D perhaps TRBD1 or TRBD2 (6 bases each). CDR1 is SGHTA and CDR2 is FQGNSA in the germline V gene. This CDR3 has 15 residues. The V and J ends lost 5 bases and 5 bases respectively, with 18 bases between them. CDR3 region: CASSLGGGGLETQYF. CDR3 DNA: TGTGCCAGCAGCCTAGGGGGTGGGGGGTTGGAGACCCAGTACTTC.

V is TRBV28 and J is TRBJ1-4; D unresolved. Germline CDR1 is MDHEN and CDR2 is SYDVKM. This CDR3 comprises 12 residues. Trimming left V 5 bases short and J 14 bases short, with 15 bases between. CDR3 in DNA: TGTGCCAGCAGTGTTTTAACCGGTTTCCTGTTTTTT. Its translation is CASSVLTGFLFF.

DNA of the CDR3: TGTGCCAGCAGCGCGATGACAGGGGGTTTCTCTGGAAACACCATATATTTT. Translation gives CASSAMTGGFSGNTIYF. The gene calls are TRBV9 and TRBJ1-3; 9 bases fit TRBD1. Germline V gene sequence: CDR1 SGDLS, CDR2 YYNGEE. V was pared by 3 bases and J by 0 bases, with 7 bases of the junction left unmatched. CDR3 length: 17 amino acids.

The V call is TRBV12-3 or TRBV12-4, the J call TRBJ1-6, with D hard to call. This CDR3 contains 13 residues. V gave up 3 bases and J gave up 6 bases, with 6 bases separating them. CDR3 protein: CASSFTANSPLHF. CDR3 DNA: TGTGCCAGCAGTTTTACAGCTAATTCACCCCTCCACTTT.

The chain links TRBV23-1 to TRBJ2-7; no definite D call. TRBV23-1 is treated as an ORF (open reading frame) with a function not yet certain. V was cut by 0 bases and J by 2 bases, with 8 bases left in between. CDR3 length: 14 amino acids. The CDR3 sequence is CASSQSAHPYEQYF. DNA for the CDR3: TGCGCCAGCAGTCAATCGGCCCACCCCTACGAGCAGTACTTC.

V and J are TRBV7-9 and TRBJ1-1; possible D gene TRBD1, 6 bases. Germline CDR1 is SEHNR and CDR2 is FQNEAQ (reference sequence). V gave up 5 bases and J gave up 0 bases, with 16 bases separating them. CDR3 length equals 16 residues. The CDR3 spells CASSPQIGQMNTEAFF. CDR3 DNA: TGTGCCAGCAGCCCCCAGATAGGACAGATGAACACTGAAGCTTTCTTT.

This clone has only one observation. The rearrangement links TRBV7-2 to TRBJ1-2; D gene uncertain. This CDR3 is built from 13 residues. Germline loops: CDR1 SGHTA, CDR2 FQGNSA. V lost 10 bases and J lost 4, with 16 bases in between. CDR3 amino acids: CAIGTLEGYGYTF. The CDR3 DNA is TGTGCCATCGGCACCCTAGAGGGCTATGGCTACACCTTC.

The rearrangement links TRBV4-1 to TRBJ2-5; 11 bases fit TRBD1. Germline values: CDR1 MGHRA, CDR2 YSYEKL. J lost 3 bases, V lost 4 bases, and 4 bases had no gene match. The CDR3 covers 15 residues. The CDR3 protein is CASSRGTGGEETQYF. The DNA of the CDR3 is TGCGCCAGCAGCCGAGGGACAGGGGGAGAAGAGACCCAGTACTTC.

The rearrangement links TRBV7-9 to TRBJ2-2; perhaps TRBD1 as D (5 bases). V lost 10 bases to trimming and J lost 3 bases, with 18 bases between them. The germline gives CDR1 SEHNR, CDR2 FQNEAQ (reference sequence). The CDR3 runs 15 residues. CDR3 coding DNA: TGTGCCACCCCGGCAGGGCTTTCTTACACCGGGGAGCTGTTTTTT. Residues: CATPAGLSYTGELFF.

The rearrangement joins TRBV5-1 to TRBJ1-2, with no clear D. In germline, CDR1 is SGHRS, CDR2 YFSETQ. This CDR3 has 15 residues. Trimming removed 3 bases from V and 2 bases from J, with 14 bases in between. The DNA of the CDR3 is TGCGCCAGCAGCTCCCTCCGGGGTCAGAACTATGGCTACACCTTC. Its translation: CASSSLRGQNYGYTF.

This clone was counted once. The chain uses TRBV7-3 and TRBJ2-5, with 8 bases fitting TRBD2. Germline V gene lookup returns CDR1 SGHTA and CDR2 FQGTGA. The CDR3 length is 17 residues. Trimming took 5 bases from V and 2 from J; bases not matched to a gene: 13. CDR3 in DNA: TGTGCCAGCAGCCCATCCCGGGGGGGCCGAGGACAAGAGACCCAGTACTTC. This gives the protein CASSPSRGGRGQETQYF.

The rearrangement joins TRBV19 to TRBJ2-1, with TRBD1 matching 7 bases. The CDR3 consists of 15 residues. In germline, CDR1 is LNHDA, CDR2 SQIVND (reference sequence). V lost 9 bases and J lost 0; bases outside the gene matches: 8. This CDR3 is CASATGVRSYNEQFF. The CDR3 DNA reads TGTGCCAGCGCAACAGGGGTCCGCTCCTACAATGAGCAGTTCTTC.

V gene TRBV19 combines with J gene TRBJ1-4; D is perhaps TRBD1 (5 bases). This CDR3 has 15 amino acids. Trimming shortened V by 5 bases and J by 8 bases, and 18 bases separated the two germline ends. Germline CDR1 reads LNHDA; CDR2 reads SQIVND (reference sequence). In nucleotides, the CDR3 is TGTGCCAGTAGTGCCCAGGGTGGGGGAGGCGAAAAACTGTTTTTT. This gives the protein CASSAQGGGGEKLFF.

This chain connects TRBV14 to TRBJ2-1, with D possibly being TRBD1 (5 bases). The germline CDR1 and CDR2 sequences are SGHDN and FVKESK. Trimming took off 0 bases at V and 1 base at J, with 25 bases between the two ends. The CDR3 is 21 residues long. The CDR3 DNA reads TGTGCCAGCAGCCAAGATCGGCAGGGCTTGGAAAAAATGGGGTCCTACAATGAGCAGTTCTTC. This codes for CASSQDRQGLEKMGSYNEQFF.

The V and J genes are TRBV6-6 and TRBJ2-1; maybe TRBD2 (5 bases). V was trimmed by 9 bases and J by 8 bases, leaving 20 bases between them. The germline V gene has CDR1 MNHNY and CDR2 SVGAGI (reference sequence). The CDR3 totals 14 residues. CDR3: CASNGNIGGDEQFF. For the CDR3, the DNA is TGTGCCAGTAATGGGAATATTGGAGGCGATGAGCAGTTCTTC.

The chain combines TRBV2 with TRBJ1-6; D is unclear. This CDR3 is built from 16 residues. V lost 7 bases and J 0 bases, leaving 13 bases between the germline ends. The germline gives CDR1 SNHLY, CDR2 FYNNEI. The CDR3 nucleotides read TGTGCCAGCAAAGCCCGGGAGAGCTCCTATAATTCACCCCTCCACTTT. It translates to CASKARESSYNSPLHF.

The chain employs TRBV2 and TRBJ2-3; D might be TRBD2 (6 bases). Germline CDR1 reads SNHLY; CDR2 reads FYNNEI. The CDR3 loop spans 15 amino acids. Trimming removed 6 bases from V and 0 bases from J, with 13 bases in between. The CDR3 loop reads CASRGLASSTDTQYF. The CDR3 DNA reads TGTGCCAGCAGGGGTCTAGCGTCTAGCACAGATACGCAGTATTTT. Complete variable domain (other parts from reference TRBV2 and TRBJ2-3): EPEVTQTPSHQVTQMGQEVILRCVPISNHLYFYWYRQILGQKVEFLVSFYNNEISEKSEIFDDQFSVERPDGSNFTLKIRSTKLEDSAMYFCASRGLASSTDTQYFGPGTRLTVL.

The J gene is TRBJ1-1, the V gene TRBV11-2; possibly TRBD1 for D (5 bases). Per germline, CDR1 SGHAT and CDR2 FQNNGV. Trimming cost V 5 bases and J 0 bases, with 10 bases left between them. CDR3 length: 14 amino acids. In nucleotides, the CDR3 is TGTGCCAGCAGCGGGGGGTCGCTGAACACTGAAGCTTTCTTT. This gives the protein CASSGGSLNTEAFF.

The rearrangement joins TRBV9 to TRBJ1-3; TRBD1 matches at 8 bases. With V trimmed by 4 bases and J by 2 bases, 5 bases remained unmatched. CDR3 length equals 15 residues. Germline assignment: CDR1 SGDLS and CDR2 YYNGEE. The CDR3 loop is CASSSMDRAGNTIYF. The CDR3 nucleotides are TGTGCCAGCAGCTCAATGGACAGGGCTGGAAACACCATATATTTT.

The chain recombines TRBV4-1 with TRBJ1-3; D is possibly TRBD1 (6 bases). Germline CDR1 reads MGHRA; CDR2 reads YSYEKL. The CDR3 is 16 amino acids. V dropped 5 bases and J dropped 2 bases, with 16 bases sitting between them. The CDR3 sequence is CASSAPGQSTGNTIYF. CDR3 bases: TGCGCCAGCAGCGCTCCGGGACAATCGACTGGAAACACCATATATTTT.

V and J are TRBV7-8 and TRBJ2-3; D is ambiguous. V was clipped by 1 base and J by 2 bases, with 7 bases between them. Germline V CDR1 and CDR2: SGHVS, FQNEAQ. CDR3 length equals 14 residues. The CDR3 loop reads CASSLVANTDTQYF. CDR3 DNA sequence: TGTGCCAGCAGCTTAGTGGCAAACACAGATACGCAGTATTTT.

The V call is TRBV18, the J call TRBJ1-2; 7 nucleotides match TRBD1. After removal of 3 bases from V and 6 bases from J, the junction contained 4 bases not matched to a gene. In germline, CDR1 is KGHSH, CDR2 LQKENI. The CDR3 consists of 13 residues. CDR3 DNA: TGTGCCAGCTCACCTAGGACAGGCGATGGCTACACCTTC. Translating it yields CASSPRTGDGYTF. Full variable domain (missing parts from reference TRBV18 and TRBJ1-2): NAGVMQNPRHLVRRRGQEARLRCSPMKGHSHVYWYRQLPEEGLKFMVYLQKENIIDESGMPKERFSAEFPKEGPSILRIQQVVRGDSAAYFCASSPRTGDGYTFGSGTRLTVV.

The V and J genes are TRBV29-1 and TRBJ1-4; TRBD1 matches at 7 bases. Trimming cost V 6 bases and J 7 bases; bases outside gene matches: 11. CDR1 is SQVTM, CDR2 ANQGSEA, per germline. This CDR3 region has 14 residues. CDR3 sequence: CSVEGAGVGEKLFF. CDR3 nucleotide sequence: TGCAGCGTCGAGGGGGCAGGGGTGGGTGAAAAACTGTTTTTT. The full variable domain, rest sourced from reference TRBV29-1 and TRBJ1-4, is SAVISQKPSRDICQRGTSLTIQCQVDSQVTMMFWYRQQPGQSLTLIATANQGSEATYESGFVIDKFPISRPNLTFSTLTVSNMSPEDSSIYLCSVEGAGVGEKLFFGSGTQLSVL.

The rearrangement links TRBV6-5 to TRBJ2-1; 11 nucleotides agree with TRBD2. The V segment lost 6 bases and the J segment 6 bases; nucleotides outside the gene matches: 7. CDR3 size: 15 residues. Germline CDR1 and CDR2: MNHEY and SVGAGI. Written as DNA, the CDR3 is TGTGCCAGCAGCTACCTAGCGGGAGGTGGCAATGAGCAGTTCTTC. Its protein product is CASSYLAGGGNEQFF.

The chain combines TRBV18 with TRBJ2-1, with 11 positions matching TRBD2. The CDR3 covers 16 residues. V lost 5 bases and J lost 7; bases outside the gene matches: 10. Germline V gene sequence: CDR1 KGHSH, CDR2 LQKENI. The CDR3 DNA sequence: TGTGCCAGCTCATCGACTAGCGGGGTAAAGAATAATGAGCAGTTCTTC. The encoded protein is CASSSTSGVKNNEQFF.